Listed here are 31 T cell receptor beta chains from one sample, sequenced in a study of human T cells and chemical hapten exposure. Time point meaning: patch test 3, about 24 weeks after DPC sensitization. The treatment here: therapeutic diphenylcyclopropenone sensitization with weekly scalp DPC. TCRdb independently ran MiXCR on the RACE reads; one entry per CDR3 protein. The table shows over 55,000 distinct CDR3 sequences, with 9.5% to 15% occurring only once. This specimen was whole blood, taken in connection with sensitization to the hapten diphenylcyclopropenone (DPC). These receptors were taken from a man aged 30 to 39 with alopecia areata. Some clones in this sample may be carry-over from other donors' samples.

V and J are TRBV28 and TRBJ2-7; D is possibly TRBD1 or TRBD2 (6 bases each). This CDR3 is 14 amino acids long. The V gene lost 7 bases and the J gene lost 0 bases, with 13 bases spanning the gap. Germline-derived CDR1 and CDR2 are MDHEN and SYDVKM. CDR3 DNA: TGTGCCAGCAATCAGTGGGGGGCCTCCTACGAGCAGTACTTC. This codes for CASNQWGASYEQYF.

The table lists this clonotype with many counts. This rearrangement joins TRBV7-6 to TRBJ1-6; 8 bases align to TRBD1. V was clipped by 5 bases and J by 2 bases; unmatched bases: 5. CDR1 is SGHVS and CDR2 is FNYEAQ in the germline V gene. The CDR3 loop spans 16 amino acids. The CDR3 reads CASSARQGTYNSPLHF. CDR3 coding DNA: TGTGCCAGCAGCGCACGACAGGGGACCTATAATTCACCCCTCCACTTT.

This clonotype has a handful of counts. The rearrangement joins TRBV12-3 or TRBV12-4 to TRBJ2-7, with 7 bases matching TRBD1. The trim removed 6 bases at V and 1 base at J, leaving 6 bases unmatched. The CDR3 is 14 amino acids. For the CDR3, the DNA is TGTGCCAGCAGAAAGGACAGGAAGTCCTACGAGCAGTACTTC. This gives the protein CASRKDRKSYEQYF.

The chain links TRBV18 to TRBJ2-7; perhaps TRBD2 as D (6 bases). Germline V gene data show CDR1 as KGHSH and CDR2 as LQKENI. The CDR3 has 14 residues. V lost 3 bases and J lost 6, with 15 bases in between. CDR3 sequence reads: CASSPSAVEGEQYF. The CDR3 bases are TGTGCCAGCTCACCTTCGGCCGTGGAGGGCGAGCAGTACTTC.

This clonotype was counted at least ten times. The genes are TRBV7-9 and TRBJ1-1; D possibly corresponds to TRBD1 (5 bases). V was pared by 7 bases and J by 0 bases, with 33 bases between. The germline V gene has CDR1 SEHNR and CDR2 FQNEAQ (reference sequence). The CDR3 is 21 amino acids. The CDR3, as DNA: TGTGCCAGCATCACCTACCGGGACCGGGATATTGTCTCGCAATTGAACACTGAAGCTTTCTTT. This gives the protein CASITYRDRDIVSQLNTEAFF.

This clonotype was picked up many times. The chain couples TRBV6-1 to TRBJ2-7, with 9 positions matching TRBD1. V lost 6 bases to trimming and J lost 1 base; unmatched junction nucleotides: 7. This CDR3 contains 15 residues. Germline CDR1 is MNHNS and CDR2 is SASEGT. CDR3 bases: TGTGCCAGCAGCCCCGCGGGACAGGGTTCCTACGAGCAGTACTTC. Translation gives CASSPAGQGSYEQYF.

This clonotype showed up many times. In DNA form, the CDR3 reads TGTGCCACCAGTGATAAGCTAGCGGGGGTCCAAGAGACCCAGTACTTC. It yields the protein CATSDKLAGVQETQYF. V is TRBV24-1 and J is TRBJ2-5; 10 nucleotides match TRBD2. Trimming at V came to 3 bases and at J to 1 base, leaving 4 bases not matched to a gene. Germline-derived CDR1 and CDR2 are KGHDR and SFDVKD. The CDR3 length is 16 residues.

This clonotype was seen only a few times. V and J are TRBV2 and TRBJ2-3; TRBD2 agrees at 13 bases. The V gene end was trimmed by 6 bases and the J gene end by 5 bases; junction bases not matched to a gene: 5. Germline CDR1 is SNHLY and CDR2 is FYNNEI. CDR3 size: 15 residues. CDR3: CASRARLAGGDTQYF. CDR3 coding DNA: TGTGCCAGCAGAGCGAGACTAGCGGGAGGAGATACGCAGTATTTT.

The chain employs TRBV5-1 and TRBJ2-1; D uncertain. The CDR3 totals 13 residues. V dropped 4 bases and J dropped 3 bases, with 8 bases sitting between them. Germline assignment: CDR1 SGHRS and CDR2 YFSETQ. The chain's CDR3 is CASSEPNYNEQFF. CDR3 nucleotide sequence: TGCGCCAGCAGCGAACCAAACTACAATGAGCAGTTCTTC.

This clonotype came up a few times. The chain uses TRBV2 and TRBJ1-2, with a weak D call TRBD1 (5 bases). The germline V and J ends were trimmed by 2 bases and 4 bases, with 11 bases remaining between them. Germline V gene data show CDR1 as SNHLY and CDR2 as FYNNEI. CDR3 size: 14 residues. For the CDR3, the DNA is TGTGCCAGCAGTGAAAGGGGCAGGGCCTATGGCTACACCTTC. Protein product: CASSERGRAYGYTF.

This clonotype appeared many times. The chain carries TRBV5-1 and TRBJ2-3, with D perhaps matching TRBD1 or TRBD2 (5 bases each). Germline V CDR1 and CDR2: SGHRS, YFSETQ. Trimming took 3 bases from V and 6 from J, leaving 17 bases between them. This CDR3 has 15 residues. The CDR3: CASSSSTGTRDTQYF. The CDR3 DNA follows: TGCGCCAGCAGCTCCTCGACGGGGACCAGGGATACGCAGTATTTT.

The gene calls are TRBV6-2 or TRBV6-3 and TRBJ1-4; D gene uncertain. Germline assignment: CDR1 MNHEY and CDR2 SVGEGT. V gave up 2 bases and J gave up 2 bases, with 12 bases separating them. This CDR3 has 16 amino acids. The DNA of the CDR3 is TGTGCCAGCAGTTACGTCGTCGGGAGTACTAATGAAAAACTGTTTTTT. Residues: CASSYVVGSTNEKLFF.

This clonotype was seen ten or more times. The V call is TRBV15, the J call TRBJ2-7; TRBD1 matches 10 bases. This CDR3 contains 18 residues. The ends lost 2 bases at V and 5 bases at J; junction bases unmatched: 15. CDR1 is LNHNV and CDR2 is YYDKDF in the germline V gene (reference sequence). Here the CDR3 DNA reads TGTGCCACCAGCAGACTGGGGGTGACAGGGGGCTTTTTTGACGAGCAGTACTTC. It codes for CATSRLGVTGGFFDEQYF.

The sample holds a few counts of this clonotype. The V gene is TRBV7-2, the J gene TRBJ1-5, with 10 bases that match TRBD1. V shed 2 bases, J shed 6 bases, and the junction held 4 bases outside the gene matches. This CDR3 comprises 15 residues. CDR1 SGHTA and CDR2 FQGNSA come from the germline V gene. CDR3 region: CASSLRQGAGQPQHF. The CDR3 DNA follows: TGTGCCAGCAGCTTAAGACAGGGGGCGGGTCAGCCCCAGCATTTT.

This clonotype was picked up many times. The V and J genes are TRBV6-5 and TRBJ1-2, with D maybe TRBD1 (5 bases). CDR3 length: 16 residues. V was trimmed by 1 base and J by 2 bases, leaving 14 bases between them. Germline V gene data show CDR1 as MNHEY and CDR2 as SVGAGI. CDR3 nucleotides: TGTGCCAGCAGTTACTTATCGGGACTGACCAACTATGGCTACACCTTC. Translated, it gives CASSYLSGLTNYGYTF.

The V and J genes are TRBV7-9 and TRBJ1-1; D is perhaps TRBD1 (5 bases). The CDR3 extends over 14 amino acids. CDR1 SEHNR and CDR2 FQNEAQ come from the germline V gene (reference sequence). V shed 2 bases and J shed 4 bases, with 11 bases lying between them. The CDR3 bases are TGTGCCAGCAGCTTATCGGCAGGGACCACTGAAGCTTTCTTT. It specifies CASSLSAGTTEAFF. Full variable domain (remainder filled in from reference TRBV7-9 and TRBJ1-1): DTGVSQNPRHKITKRGQNVTFRCDPISEHNRLYWYRQTLGQGPEFLTYFQNEAQLEKSRLLSDRFSAERPKGSFSTLEIQRTEQGDSAMYLCASSLSAGTTEAFFGQGTRLTVV.

This clonotype came up many times. The rearrangement uses TRBV5-1 and TRBJ2-5; D tentatively fits TRBD1 or TRBD2 (7 bases each). Trimming cost V 3 bases and J 3 bases, with 9 bases left between them. Germline V gene data show CDR1 as SGHRS and CDR2 as YFSETQ. The CDR3 is 13 amino acids. The CDR3 loop is CASSSGGEETQYF. The CDR3 DNA is TGCGCCAGCAGCTCAGGGGGGGAAGAGACCCAGTACTTC.

A few counts support this clonotype. The chain couples TRBV20-1 to TRBJ1-2; D is perhaps TRBD1 (5 bases). Germline CDR1 reads DFQATT; CDR2 reads SNEGSKA (reference sequence). This CDR3 region has 14 residues. Trimming cost V 6 bases and J 4 bases, with 18 bases left between them. CDR3 sequence (DNA): TGCAGTGCCTTATTGACAGCCTCGCCCTATGGCTACACCTTC. This sequence encodes CSALLTASPYGYTF.

This clonotype was detected only a few times. The rearrangement joins TRBV5-1 to TRBJ1-6, with 9 bases that match TRBD1. The junction had 8 bases not matched to a gene; V was cut back by 5 bases and J by 8 bases. This CDR3 is 15 amino acids long. Germline V gene data show CDR1 as SGHRS and CDR2 as YFSETQ. The CDR3 sequence is CASRPTGGVDSPLHF. CDR3 nucleotides: TGCGCCAGCAGACCGACAGGGGGAGTCGATTCACCCCTCCACTTT. Looking up the rest from reference TRBV5-1 and TRBJ1-6 gives the full variable domain: KAGVTQTPRYLIKTRGQQVTLSCSPISGHRSVSWYQQTPGQGLQFLFEYFSETQRNKGNFPGRFSGRQFSNSRSEMNVSTLELGDSALYLCASRPTGGVDSPLHFGNGTRLTVT.

The chain couples TRBV9 to TRBJ1-2; 7 bases fit TRBD1. The CDR3 spans 13 residues. V gave up 4 bases and J gave up 2 bases; unmatched junction bases: 2. Germline CDR1 and CDR2: SGDLS and YYNGEE. In nucleotides, the CDR3 is TGTGCCAGCAGCTCGACAGGGAACTATGGCTACACCTTC. It codes for CASSSTGNYGYTF. Filled out from reference TRBV9 and TRBJ1-2, the complete variable domain reads DSGVTQTPKHLITATGQRVTLRCSPRSGDLSVYWYQQSLDQGLQFLIQYYNGEERAKGNILERFSAQQFPDLHSELNLSSLELGDSALYFCASSSTGNYGYTFGSGTRLTVV.

As concerns this clonotype: It may be a read error: a sequence one base away is much more abundant. The chain couples TRBV12-3 or TRBV12-4 to TRBJ2-5; TRBD1 is a possible D gene (5 bases). The CDR3 spans 15 residues. Trimming took off 10 bases at V and 2 bases at J, with 20 bases between the two ends. CDR3: CANRRLRVTQETQYF. The CDR3, as DNA: TGTGCCAACAGGCGGCTCAGGGTCACACAAGAGACCCAGTACTTC.

This clonotype occurred many times. The CDR3, as DNA: TGTGCCAGCAGCCGACAGGGGGCGATGGATGAGCAGTTCTTC. Protein: CASSRQGAMDEQFF. This chain uses TRBV7-2 with TRBJ2-1, with 10 nucleotides matching TRBD1. Germline lookup yields CDR1 SGHTA and CDR2 FQGNSA. V lost 5 bases to trimming and J lost 8 bases; unmatched junction nucleotides: 6. This CDR3 contains 14 residues.

This clonotype showed up many times. This chain links TRBV7-9 with TRBJ2-7; D could derive from TRBD1 or TRBD2 (6 bases each). Germline CDR1 reads SEHNR; CDR2 reads FQNEAQ (reference sequence). The CDR3 totals 13 residues. V lost 8 bases and J 2 bases, leaving 13 bases between the germline ends. CDR3 sequence (DNA): TGTGCCAGCGCTGAGGGGGGCACCTACGAGCAGTACTTC. Its translation is CASAEGGTYEQYF.

This sequence joins TRBV9 and TRBJ2-7; no clear D. In germline, CDR1 is SGDLS, CDR2 YYNGEE. The CDR3 has 14 residues. V was trimmed by 0 bases and J by 2 bases, leaving 9 bases between them. This CDR3 is CASSVEAIAYEQYF. The CDR3 coding sequence is TGTGCCAGCAGCGTAGAAGCGATAGCCTACGAGCAGTACTTC. The whole variable domain, remainder taken from reference TRBV9 and TRBJ2-7, is DSGVTQTPKHLITATGQRVTLRCSPRSGDLSVYWYQQSLDQGLQFLIQYYNGEERAKGNILERFSAQQFPDLHSELNLSSLELGDSALYFCASSVEAIAYEQYFGPGTRLTVT.

This clonotype has just a few counts. V gene TRBV4-2 combines with J gene TRBJ2-7; no clear D gene. Looked up from germline, CDR1 is LGHNA and CDR2 is YNFKEQ. V was clipped by 1 base and J by 6 bases, with 10 bases between them. CDR3 length equals 13 residues. CDR3 residues: CASSQGGNPEQYF. CDR3 in DNA: TGTGCCAGCAGCCAAGGGGGAAACCCCGAGCAGTACTTC.

This chain joins TRBV5-4 and TRBJ2-7; 7 bases are a match to TRBD1. Germline V lookup: CDR1 SGHNT, CDR2 YYREEE (reference sequence). CDR3 length: 14 residues. The V segment lost 4 bases and the J segment 3 bases; nucleotides outside the gene matches: 7. DNA for the CDR3: TGTGCCAGCAGCCCGGAGACAGGGCTCTACGAGCAGTACTTC. The encoded protein is CASSPETGLYEQYF.

The sample holds a few counts of this clonotype. V gene TRBV7-2 combines with J gene TRBJ2-1, with TRBD1 matching over 8 bases. J lost 7 bases, V lost 5 bases, and 13 bases had no gene match. The CDR3 contains 16 residues. Per the germline V gene, CDR1 is SGHTA and CDR2 is FQGNSA. The CDR3 nucleotides are TGTGCCAGCAGCCCGACCGGGACAGGTCTGGGGAATGAGCAGTTCTTC. Encoded protein: CASSPTGTGLGNEQFF. Full variable domain (rest looked up from reference TRBV7-2 and TRBJ2-1): GAGVSQSPSNKVTEKGKDVELRCDPISGHTALYWYRQSLGQGLEFLIYFQGNSAPDKSGLPSDRFSAERTGGSVSTLTIQRTQQEDSAVYLCASSPTGTGLGNEQFFGPGTRLTVL.

The chain combines TRBV9 with TRBJ2-5; possibly TRBD1 for D (6 bases). The germline V gene has CDR1 SGDLS and CDR2 YYNGEE. V was clipped by 0 bases and J by 5 bases, with 11 bases between them. The CDR3 extends over 14 amino acids. CDR3 DNA sequence: TGTGCCAGCAGCGTAGCTACGAGGGGGGAGACCCAGTACTTC. Protein: CASSVATRGETQYF.

Turning to this clonotype: Germline and junction disagree at one end, which may indicate a read error. The chain recombines TRBV5-4 with TRBJ1-3; unclear D gene. Per the germline V gene, CDR1 is SGHNT and CDR2 is YYREEE (reference sequence). CDR3 length: 12 residues. The CDR3 region is CASSLLEGHLDF. Written as DNA, the CDR3 is TGTGCCAGCAGCTTGCTCGAGGGCCATCTTGATTTT.

This clonotype has a handful of counts. The gene calls are TRBV7-8 and TRBJ2-2; 7 nucleotides match TRBD2. Germline loops: CDR1 SGHVS, CDR2 FQNEAQ. CDR3 length: 17 residues. J gave up 5 bases and V 5 bases, and 14 bases lay outside the gene matches. The CDR3 loop reads CASSRGRAGMRTGELFF. As DNA, the CDR3 is TGTGCCAGCAGCCGAGGGAGGGCGGGAATGAGAACCGGGGAGCTGTTTTTT.

This clonotype was observed a few times. This chain links TRBV20-1 with TRBJ1-1; 7 bases match TRBD1. The CDR3 has 14 residues. CDR1 and CDR2 (germline): DFQATT, SNEGSKA (reference sequence). The V and J ends lost 6 bases and 4 bases, in that order; junction bases with no gene match: 11. DNA of the CDR3: TGCAGTGCACAAGATTCAGGGGGTGGCACTGAAGCTTTCTTT. Protein: CSAQDSGGGTEAFF.